The 27 T cell receptor beta chains in this list originate from one sample, sequenced in a study of shared clonotypes between healthy human individuals (dated by TCRdb to 2018 to 2021). The library was generated by the immunoSEQ multiplex PCR assay. In its TCRdb copy, this immuneACCESS table keeps in-frame sequences only and misses some clones. Where compared with another copy, unresolved V genes explain less than half of these, and the others have no known cause. The sample includes roughly 2.4 million clones, with 95% observed a single time. The ten largest clonotypes hold roughly 0.13% of the sample. Sequenced sample: naive CD4+ T cells sorted from blood. This sample's cell subset or site label indicates: CD45RA+ positively selected. Receptors originate from a man aged 18 to 30 in good health.

This clone was seen only once. The junction does not match germline at one end; this may be a read error. Other DNA sequences within the sample encode an identical CDR3. The rearrangement uses TRBV7-7 and TRBJ2-5; 7 bases match TRBD1. The germline gives CDR1 SSHAT, CDR2 FNYEAQ (reference sequence). The CDR3 totals 13 residues. The CDR3 nucleotides read TGTGCTAGCAGCTTAGGGGGCAGGGAGACCCAGTACTTC. Translation: CASSLGGRETQYF.

The chain couples TRBV4-3 to TRBJ1-2, with D possibly matching TRBD1 (6 bases). CDR3 size: 14 residues. V was shortened by 0 bases and J by 7 bases, with 12 bases between the two germline ends. CDR1 is LGHNA, CDR2 YSLEER, per germline. CDR3 region: CASSQDEGGSGYTF. The CDR3 coding sequence is TGCGCCAGCAGCCAAGATGAGGGGGGCTCTGGCTACACCTTC.

On this clone: Other nucleotide sequences from this sample produce the same CDR3. The rearrangement joins TRBV19 to TRBJ2-7; 8 nucleotides line up with TRBD1. V shed 0 bases, J shed 1 base, and the junction held 2 bases outside the gene matches. The CDR3 is 15 amino acids. Germline-derived CDR1 and CDR2 are LNHDA and SQIVND (reference sequence). CDR3 DNA: TGTGCCAGTAGTATAGAGGGGACAGGATCCTACGAGCAGTACTTC. As protein: CASSIEGTGSYEQYF.

In nucleotides, the CDR3 is TGTGCCAGCAGTTTAGAGGGCATCTCTGGAAACACCATATATTTT. It translates to CASSLEGISGNTIYF. V gene TRBV27 combines with J gene TRBJ1-3; D is unresolved. V was cut by 2 bases and J by 0 bases, with 8 bases left in between. The CDR3 extends over 15 amino acids. Germline values: CDR1 MNHEY, CDR2 SMNVEV (reference sequence).

The CDR3 DNA reads TGTGCCAGTAGTATAGTGGGGAGGGGTCGAGTGACCCAGTACTTC. It translates to CASSIVGRGRVTQYF. The V gene is TRBV19, the J gene TRBJ2-5; 7 positions match TRBD2. The CDR3 is 15 residues long. J lost 7 bases, V lost 1 base, and 9 bases had no gene match. Germline loops: CDR1 LNHDA, CDR2 SQIVND (reference sequence).

The V gene is TRBV18, the J gene TRBJ2-7; D may be TRBD1 (7 bases). The length of the CDR3 is 16 residues. V was cut by 5 bases and J by 1 base, with 18 bases left in between. Germline V gene data show CDR1 as KGHSH and CDR2 as LQKENI. In nucleotides, the CDR3 is TGTGCCAGCTCATCGCAGGGGGGAACCAAGTCCTACGAGCAGTACTTC. Translation: CASSSQGGTKSYEQYF.

In its sample, this clone was seen once. V usage is TRBV2 and J usage is TRBJ2-3; 9 bases are shared with TRBD1. V gave up 8 bases and J gave up 1 base; unmatched junction bases: 4. CDR1 is SNHLY, CDR2 FYNNEI, per germline. CDR3 length: 14 residues. As DNA, the CDR3 is TGTGCCAGCGGATGGACAGGGGGCACAGATACGCAGTATTTT. Protein: CASGWTGGTDTQYF. The full variable domain, in which reference TRBV2 and TRBJ2-3 provide the parts outside the CDR3, is EPEVTQTPSHQVTQMGQEVILRCVPISNHLYFYWYRQILGQKVEFLVSFYNNEISEKSEIFDDQFSVERPDGSNFTLKIRSTKLEDSAMYFCASGWTGGTDTQYFGPGTRLTVL.

The V gene is TRBV6-5, the J gene TRBJ1-1; 9 bases are shared with TRBD1. This CDR3 spans 14 amino acids. From germline, CDR1 is MNHEY and CDR2 SVGAGI. With V trimmed by 4 bases and J by 3 bases, 3 bases remained unmatched. The CDR3 reads CASSSWTGDTEAFF. The DNA for the CDR3 is TGTGCCAGCAGTTCGTGGACAGGGGACACTGAAGCTTTCTTT.

The chain is built from TRBV19 and TRBJ2-7, with 9 bases fitting TRBD1. Germline V gene data show CDR1 as LNHDA and CDR2 as SQIVND (reference sequence). The length of the CDR3 is 15 residues. V dropped 1 base and J dropped 3; count of bases not matched to a gene: 4. The CDR3 protein is CASSIGDRVFYEQYF. The DNA of the CDR3 is TGTGCCAGTAGTATAGGGGACAGGGTGTTCTACGAGCAGTACTTC.

J is TRBJ1-2 and V is TRBV5-1, with 8 bases lining up with TRBD1. Losses at the gene ends were 5 bases for V and 6 bases for J; bases not matched to a gene: 6. CDR1 and CDR2 (germline): SGHRS, YFSETQ. CDR3 length: 13 residues. As DNA, the CDR3 is TGCGCCAGCAGACAGGGACAGGTGGATGGCTACACCTTC. It specifies CASRQGQVDGYTF.

This sequence joins TRBV5-8 and TRBJ2-3; 7 positions match TRBD1. V shed 0 bases and J 8 bases; nucleotides not matched to a gene: 6. The germline CDR1 and CDR2 sequences are SGHTS and YDEGEE. CDR3 length: 14 residues. The CDR3 loop reads CASSLGTGGGTQYF. DNA of the CDR3: TGTGCCAGCAGCTTGGGGACAGGAGGAGGTACGCAGTATTTT.

This chain uses TRBV9 with TRBJ2-7; possibly TRBD2 for D (5 bases). CDR3 length equals 17 residues. V lost 0 bases and J lost 0, with 16 bases in between. The germline CDR1 and CDR2 sequences are SGDLS and YYNGEE. In DNA form, the CDR3 reads TGTGCCAGCAGCGTAGGAATCCCGGACTCCTACTCCTACGAGCAGTACTTC. Its translation: CASSVGIPDSYSYEQYF.

The V call is TRBV4-1, the J call TRBJ2-3, with D perhaps matching TRBD1 (6 bases). This CDR3 has 17 amino acids. Germline CDR1 reads MGHRA; CDR2 reads YSYEKL. Trimming pared 0 bases from V and 0 bases from J, leaving 13 bases between. The CDR3 DNA reads TGCGCCAGCAGCCAAGATTCGCACAGGGCTAGCACAGATACGCAGTATTTT. Translated: CASSQDSHRASTDTQYF.

CDR3 sequence: CASSEGLLTEQYF. CDR3 DNA: TGTGCCAGCAGCGAGGGCCTACTGACCGAGCAGTACTTC. V is TRBV6-5 and J is TRBJ2-7; D possibly corresponds to TRBD2 (5 bases). V lost 6 bases, J lost 6 bases, and 15 bases lay in between. The CDR3 sequence is 13 residues long. Germline values: CDR1 MNHEY, CDR2 SVGAGI.

The chain recombines TRBV18 with TRBJ2-7; D might be TRBD1 (5 bases). V lost 5 bases to trimming and J lost 3 bases, with 11 bases between them. This CDR3 contains 13 residues. Germline V gene data show CDR1 as KGHSH and CDR2 as LQKENI. Written as DNA, the CDR3 is TGTGCCAGCTCAACTACAGGAAACTACGAGCAGTACTTC. Translation gives CASSTTGNYEQYF.

The rearrangement links TRBV28 to TRBJ1-6; 8 bases are a match to TRBD1. J gave up 5 bases and V 6 bases, and 3 bases lay outside the gene matches. Per the germline V gene, CDR1 is MDHEN and CDR2 is SYDVKM. CDR3 length: 14 residues. The CDR3 spells CASREQGDNSPLHF. CDR3 coding DNA: TGTGCCAGCAGGGAACAGGGGGATAATTCACCCCTCCACTTT.

The chain recombines TRBV30 with TRBJ2-2; maybe TRBD2 (5 bases). The CDR3 consists of 14 residues. Looked up from germline, CDR1 is GTSNPN and CDR2 is SVGIG (reference sequence). Trimming took off 0 bases at V and 3 bases at J, with 8 bases between the two ends. The DNA of the CDR3 is TGTGCCTGGAGTGTAGGGAGTTACACCGGGGAGCTGTTTTTT. It codes for CAWSVGSYTGELFF.

This chain joins TRBV7-8 and TRBJ1-4; D gene uncertain. The CDR3 loop spans 17 amino acids. The germline V gene has CDR1 SGHVS and CDR2 FQNEAQ. V lost 1 base to trimming and J lost 7 bases, with 19 bases between them. The CDR3 loop reads CASSLVGPRGYGEKLFF. CDR3 sequence (DNA): TGTGCCAGCAGCTTAGTTGGCCCCCGGGGTTATGGTGAAAAACTGTTTTTT.

This clone has a single count. V usage is TRBV9 and J usage is TRBJ2-2; unclear D gene. Trimming left V 4 bases short and J 1 base short, with 14 bases between. The length of the CDR3 is 16 residues. Germline V gene sequence: CDR1 SGDLS, CDR2 YYNGEE. The DNA of the CDR3 is TGTGCCAGCAGCTCCGCCCGGCAAGTGAACACCGGGGAGCTGTTTTTT. Protein product: CASSSARQVNTGELFF.

This clone was counted once. The chain combines TRBV5-6 with TRBJ1-4; TRBD1 might be the D (5 bases). This CDR3 contains 14 residues. V dropped 1 base and J dropped 3 bases, with 7 bases sitting between them. Germline V gives CDR1 SGHDT, CDR2 YYEEEE. The CDR3 protein is CASSLYRPNEKLFF. The DNA for the CDR3 is TGTGCCAGCAGCTTGTACAGGCCTAATGAAAAACTGTTTTTT.

Comments on this clone: The sample has other DNA sequences that encode this CDR3 too. The gene calls are TRBV2 and TRBJ2-7; D is unclear. Germline V gives CDR1 SNHLY, CDR2 FYNNEI. The germline V and J ends were trimmed by 5 bases and 3 bases, with 5 bases remaining between them. CDR3 length: 11 residues. The CDR3 loop reads CASSLNYEQYF. The CDR3 region has the DNA TGTGCCAGCAGTTTAAACTACGAGCAGTACTTC.

Of note for this clone: Other nucleotide sequences in the sample specify the same CDR3. This sequence joins TRBV7-6 and TRBJ2-7, with TRBD2 matching 7 bases. This CDR3 has 13 residues. The ends lost 5 bases at V and 2 bases at J; junction bases unmatched: 3. From germline, CDR1 is SGHVS and CDR2 FNYEAQ. The CDR3 DNA reads TGTGCCAGCAGCCCGGGGGGAACCTACGAGCAGTACTTC. Its protein is CASSPGGTYEQYF.

This clone appeared once. CDR3 DNA sequence: TGTGCCAGCAGCTTTTGGGCTAGCGGGAGTGACCCATATGAGCAGTTCTTC. It encodes CASSFWASGSDPYEQFF. The chain is built from TRBV11-2 and TRBJ2-1, with TRBD2 matching over 10 bases. CDR3 length: 17 amino acids. V was pared by 3 bases and J by 8 bases, with 13 bases of the junction left unmatched. Germline V gene data show CDR1 as SGHAT and CDR2 as FQNNGV.

The rearrangement links TRBV5-1 to TRBJ2-1; TRBD1 might be the D (6 bases). The CDR3 totals 15 residues. Deletions cut 0 bases from V and 3 bases from J, with 10 bases between. Germline-derived CDR1 and CDR2 are SGHRS and YFSETQ. The CDR3 sequence is CASSLVTGNYNEQFF. CDR3 in DNA: TGCGCCAGCAGCTTGGTTACAGGGAACTACAATGAGCAGTTCTTC.

CDR3 coding DNA: TGTGCCAGCAGTCTTACTCGAGAAAAACTGTTTTTT. Protein product: CASSLTREKLFF. V gene TRBV2 combines with J gene TRBJ1-4; D unclear. Germline CDR1 reads SNHLY; CDR2 reads FYNNEI. V was shortened by 5 bases and J by 8 bases, with 9 bases between the two germline ends. The CDR3 consists of 12 residues.

The V gene is TRBV5-1, the J gene TRBJ2-7; 9 bases agree with TRBD1. Germline V gene lookup returns CDR1 SGHRS and CDR2 YFSETQ. Trimming took 7 bases from V and 6 from J; bases not matched to a gene: 11. The length of the CDR3 is 14 residues. The chain's CDR3 is CASDTGTGTVEQYF. The CDR3 DNA reads TGCGCCAGCGACACCGGGACAGGGACGGTCGAGCAGTACTTC.

This clone was counted between two and nine times. V is TRBV11-2 and J is TRBJ1-2; D gene ambiguous. Germline-derived CDR1 and CDR2 are SGHAT and FQNNGV. The V end was cut by 1 base, the J end by 8 bases, with 8 bases between. The CDR3 runs to 12 residues. The CDR3 loop is CASSLAGGGYTF. DNA for the CDR3: TGTGCCAGCAGCTTAGCCGGTGGCGGCTACACCTTC.